The source of this TCR beta chain is a study of blood T cell repertoires in COVID-19. Study overall: The United States, Italy and Spain provided the acute and convalescent COVID-19 samples.

Repertoires were generated with immunoSEQ multiplex PCR, while TCRdb's copy carries only in-frame clones and drops some. In the table there are around 100,000 clones, around 90% of which are singletons. Seattle's enrolled individuals joined amid active infection and were then monitored longitudinally. V dropped 3 bases and J dropped 4 bases, with 6 bases sitting between them. CDR3 length equals 12 residues. The receptor was derived from a man in his 60s with COVID-19, enrolled during active disease. Sample: peripheral blood. The V call is TRBV12-3 or TRBV12-4, the J call TRBJ1-2; D gene unclear. CDR3 nucleotide sequence: TGTGCCAGCAGTTTTACGGTCTATGGCTACACCTTC. Its protein is CASSFTVYGYTF.